The present entry profiles one TCR beta chain with its context. The data are from a study of cytomegalovirus exposure and HLA in healthy donors. CDR1 KGHSH and CDR2 LQKENI come from the germline V gene. The CDR3 is made up of 15 amino acids. Unmatched junction bases numbered 8, after V lost 2 bases and J lost 4 bases. 13 Jbeta primers and 60 Vbeta primers were used for the PCR. Profiling relied on immunoSEQ multiplex PCR, and the TCRdb table lists in-frame clones only, not all of them. This table lists roughly 72,000 clones. J is TRBJ2-7 and V is TRBV18, with 7 positions matching TRBD1. The sequencing input was PBMCs. This receptor was taken from a man aged 18 to 30 in good health and CMV-seropositive. The CDR3 loop reads CASSPSSGQAYEQYF. The CDR3 coding sequence is TGTGCCAGCTCACCATCCTCCGGACAGGCTTACGAGCAGTACTTC.